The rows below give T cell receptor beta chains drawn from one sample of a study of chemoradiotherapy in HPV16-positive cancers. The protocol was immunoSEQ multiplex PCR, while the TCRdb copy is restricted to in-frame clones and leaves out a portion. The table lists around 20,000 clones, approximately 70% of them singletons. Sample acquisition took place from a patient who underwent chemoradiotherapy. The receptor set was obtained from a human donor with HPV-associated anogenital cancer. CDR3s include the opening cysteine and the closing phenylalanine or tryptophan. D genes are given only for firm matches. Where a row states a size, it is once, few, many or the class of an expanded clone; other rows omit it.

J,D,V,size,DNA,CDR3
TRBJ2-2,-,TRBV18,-,TGTGCCAGCTCACCCCAGGGACAAGGTGGCACCGGGGAGCTGTTTTTT,CASSPQGQGGTGELFF
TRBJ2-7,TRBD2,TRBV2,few,TGTGCCAGCACCCCTTCGACTAGCTCCCCCTACGAGCAGTACTTC,CASTPSTSSPYEQYF
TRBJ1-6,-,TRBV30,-,TGTGCCTGGAGCCGCGGTGGCAGGAGCTCCTATAATTCACCCCTCCACTTT,CAWSRGGRSSYNSPLHF
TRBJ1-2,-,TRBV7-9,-,TGTGCCAGCAGCGCCGGGACGGGATACTATGGCTACACCTTC,CASSAGTGYYGYTF
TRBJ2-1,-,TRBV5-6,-,TGTGCCAGCAGCCTGACTAGTCTAGAGCAGTTCTTC,CASSLTSLEQFF
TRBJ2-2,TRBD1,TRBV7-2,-,TGTGCCAGCAGCTTGGGACAGGGGGCAAACACCGGGGAGCTGTTTTTT,CASSLGQGANTGELFF
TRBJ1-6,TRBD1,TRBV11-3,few,TGTGCCAGCAGCTCCGACAGGGTTAATTCACCCCTCCACTTT,CASSSDRVNSPLHF
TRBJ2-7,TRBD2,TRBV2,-,TGTGCCTCTAGTCGGAAGCGGGAGGCTGGGGAGCAGTACTTC,CASSRKREAGEQYF
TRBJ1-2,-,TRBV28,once,TGTGCCAGCAGTTTGTACAGCTCCTATGGCTACACCTTC,CASSLYSSYGYTF
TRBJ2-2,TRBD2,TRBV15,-,TGTGCCACCAGCAGACTTGGCCCGGGACTAGCCCCAGGCGGGGAGCTGTTTTTT,CATSRLGPGLAPGGELFF
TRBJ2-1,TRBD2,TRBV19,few,TGTGCCAGTAGTCCGGGACTAGCGGGAGCGGATGAGCAGTTCTTC,CASSPGLAGADEQFF
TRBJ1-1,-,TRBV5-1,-,TGCGCCAGCAGCTTGGACAGGGCAAACACTGAAGCTTTCTTT,CASSLDRANTEAFF
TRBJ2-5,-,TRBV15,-,TGTGCCACCAGCAGAGATTTCGGGACCCAGTACTTC,CATSRDFGTQYF
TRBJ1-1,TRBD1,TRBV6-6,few,TGTGCCAGCAGCGACAGGGGCCGCCAAGCTTTCTTT,CASSDRGRQAFF
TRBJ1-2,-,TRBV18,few,TGTGCCAGCTCACCACTTCCCTTCGACGGGTTCTATGGCTACACCTTC,CASSPLPFDGFYGYTF
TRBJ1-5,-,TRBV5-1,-,TGCGCCAGCAGCCCCACTGGCAATCAGCCCCAGCATTTT,CASSPTGNQPQHF
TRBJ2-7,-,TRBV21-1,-,TGTGATAAAAAAGGCTACGAGCAGTACTTC,CDKKGYEQYF
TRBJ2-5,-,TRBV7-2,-,TGTGCCAGCAGCTTTCGGAGCGCGCAAGAGACCCAGTACTTC,CASSFRSAQETQYF
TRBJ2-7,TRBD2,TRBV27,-,TGTGCCAGCAGCAATCCGCTAGCGGGAGAGTACGAGCAGTACTTC,CASSNPLAGEYEQYF
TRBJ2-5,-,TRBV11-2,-,TGTGCCAGCAGCTTAGCGCGGGGCGAGCAAGAGACCCAGTACTTC,CASSLARGEQETQYF
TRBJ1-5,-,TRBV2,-,TGTGCCAGCAGTGGGCCGGTAGATCAGCCCCAGCATTTT,CASSGPVDQPQHF
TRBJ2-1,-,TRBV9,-,TGTGCCAGCACCCGAGGGGGGGAGGTCCTAAATGAGCAGCTCTTC,CASTRGGEVLNEQLF
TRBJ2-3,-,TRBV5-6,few,TGTGCCAGCAGCTGGGAGAGGATTACGCAGTATTTT,CASSWERITQYF
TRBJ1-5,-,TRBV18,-,TGTGCCAGCTCACAAGATGTTGGGCAGCCCCAGCATTTT,CASSQDVGQPQHF
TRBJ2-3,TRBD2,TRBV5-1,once,TGCGCCAGCAGCCTAAGCGGGAGCTCAGATACGCAGTATTTT,CASSLSGSSDTQYF
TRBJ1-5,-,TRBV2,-,TGTGCCAGCACATTGGGCGATCAGCCCCAGCATTTT,CASTLGDQPQHF